One sample yielded the 30 T cell receptor beta chains listed below, sequenced in a study of beta chain features in type 1 diabetes. Every isolated RNA sample was fully reverse transcribed, so sequencing captured expressed TCRB transcripts. Sequenced by immunoSEQ multiplex PCR; TCRdb stores in-frame clones only, minus some. The sample holds some 270,000 clones, around 7.3% seen once. Specimen: central memory CD4+ T cells from blood. The receptors derive from a woman younger than 35 in good health.

This clone was recorded a few times. The chain combines TRBV6-5 with TRBJ1-2, with D maybe TRBD1 (5 bases). Deletions cut 0 bases from V and 3 bases from J, with 11 bases between. CDR3 size: 15 residues. Germline V gives CDR1 MNHEY, CDR2 SVGAGI. CDR3 coding DNA: TGTGCCAGCAGTTACTCCCCCAGGGCGTACTATGGCTACACCTTC. Translated: CASSYSPRAYYGYTF.

This clone was recorded at least ten times. The J gene is TRBJ1-1, the V gene TRBV7-2; D is ambiguous. The V gene's germline CDR1 is SGHTA and CDR2 FQGNSA. V gave up 4 bases and J gave up 6 bases, with 12 bases separating them. The CDR3 has 13 residues. This CDR3 reads CASSSSWSPEAFF. Written as DNA, the CDR3 is TGTGCCAGCAGCTCCTCGTGGTCTCCTGAAGCTTTCTTT. Based on the CDR3 plus reference TRBV7-2 and TRBJ1-1, the full variable domain is GAGVSQSPSNKVTEKGKDVELRCDPISGHTALYWYRQSLGQGLEFLIYFQGNSAPDKSGLPSDRFSAERTGGSVSTLTIQRTQQEDSAVYLCASSSSWSPEAFFGQGTRLTVV.

This clone came up once. The chain joins TRBV5-1 to TRBJ2-5, with TRBD2 matching 11 bases. The CDR3 covers 18 residues. The V gene's germline CDR1 is SGHRS and CDR2 YFSETQ. Trimming took 2 bases from V and 5 from J; bases not matched to a gene: 14. The CDR3 bases are TGCGCCAGCAGCTTAACACTAGCGGGGGCTTCTTCCGGGGAGACCCAGTACTTC. Protein: CASSLTLAGASSGETQYF.

V and J are TRBV7-9 and TRBJ2-3, with 11 bases that match TRBD2. Trimming removed 5 bases from V and 0 bases from J; junction bases left unmatched: 13. Germline V gene sequence: CDR1 SEHNR, CDR2 FQNEAQ (reference sequence). This CDR3 has 19 amino acids. This CDR3 is CASSLRGLAGGQSTDTQYF. CDR3 DNA sequence: TGTGCCAGCAGCCTCCGCGGCCTAGCGGGGGGCCAGAGCACAGATACGCAGTATTTT.

The chain is built from TRBV29-1 and TRBJ2-3, with D possibly TRBD1 on 7 matching bases. Looked up from germline, CDR1 is SQVTM and CDR2 is ANQGSEA. V lost 4 bases and J 3 bases, leaving 17 bases between the germline ends. The CDR3 extends over 15 amino acids. This chain's CDR3 is CSVAGGPLTTDTQYF. The CDR3 DNA reads TGCAGCGTTGCAGGGGGGCCTCTTACGACAGATACGCAGTATTTT.

This clone occurred a few times. This chain uses TRBV2 with TRBJ1-1; perhaps TRBD1 as D (5 bases). Germline assignment: CDR1 SNHLY and CDR2 FYNNEI. This CDR3 has 13 residues. V was cut by 11 bases and J by 4 bases, with 17 bases left in between. CDR3 bases: TGTGCCGGGCTCAGGGATTCCGTCACTGAAGCTTTCTTT. Protein sequence: CAGLRDSVTEAFF.

This clone was seen only a few times. It is likely a read error: a sequence one base away is far more abundant. The chain uses TRBV19 and TRBJ1-2; D possibly corresponds to TRBD1 (5 bases). The CDR3 sequence is 14 residues long. V was cut by 3 bases and J by 7 bases, with 15 bases left in between. Germline CDR1 LNHDA, CDR2 SQIVND (reference sequence). The CDR3 is CASSIDQGARGYTF. The DNA of the CDR3 is TGTGCCAGTAGTATCGACCAGGGTGCGCGTGGCTACACCTTC.

This clone was seen more than once but under ten times. This CDR3 is CASSSLMGETQYF. The CDR3 DNA is TGCGCCAGCAGCTCCCTCATGGGTGAGACCCAGTACTTC. This chain connects TRBV5-1 to TRBJ2-5; no reliable D call. The germline V and J ends were trimmed by 3 bases and 5 bases, with 11 bases remaining between them. The germline V gene has CDR1 SGHRS and CDR2 YFSETQ. CDR3 size: 13 residues. The complete variable domain, with remaining parts taken from reference TRBV5-1 and TRBJ2-5, reads KAGVTQTPRYLIKTRGQQVTLSCSPISGHRSVSWYQQTPGQGLQFLFEYFSETQRNKGNFPGRFSGRQFSNSRSEMNVSTLELGDSALYLCASSSLMGETQYFGPGTRLLVL.

This clone has a handful of counts. J is TRBJ2-3 and V is TRBV18, with TRBD2 matching 8 bases. The CDR3 covers 15 residues. The trim removed 6 bases at V and 2 bases at J, leaving 7 bases unmatched. Looked up from germline, CDR1 is KGHSH and CDR2 is LQKENI. The CDR3: CASSSSAGDTDTQYF. The CDR3 DNA reads TGTGCCAGCTCGTCGTCAGCGGGGGACACAGATACGCAGTATTTT.

The J gene is TRBJ1-2, the V gene TRBV6-6; possible D gene TRBD1, 5 bases. CDR1 MNHNY and CDR2 SVGAGI come from the germline V gene (reference sequence). Trimming shortened V by 7 bases and J by 4 bases, and 16 bases separated the two germline ends. There are 14 residues in the CDR3. The CDR3 nucleotides are TGTGCCAGCATACGGCCAGGGTACGGCTATGGCTACACCTTC. The encoded protein is CASIRPGYGYGYTF.

The table lists this clone with many counts. The CDR3, as DNA: TGTGCCAGCAGCCCCGACCGGGACGCCACAGATACGCAGTATTTT. Translation gives CASSPDRDATDTQYF. The rearrangement uses TRBV11-2 and TRBJ2-3; possibly TRBD1 or TRBD2 for D (5 bases each). Per the germline V gene, CDR1 is SGHAT and CDR2 is FQNNGV. This CDR3 is built from 15 residues. The V and J ends lost 5 bases and 2 bases respectively, with 14 bases between them.

V usage is TRBV6-5 and J usage is TRBJ1-6; D ambiguous. The CDR3 has 15 residues. Per germline, CDR1 MNHEY and CDR2 SVGAGI. Trimming cost V 6 bases and J 8 bases, with 17 bases left between them. As DNA, the CDR3 is TGTGCCAGCAGGCTGGACGCAAGCTGGTATTCACCCCTCCACTTT. Encoded protein: CASRLDASWYSPLHF.

This chain connects TRBV7-3 to TRBJ1-6; D is unresolved. CDR1 and CDR2 (germline): SGHTA, FQGTGA. This CDR3 is built from 15 residues. Trimming left V 0 bases short and J 7 bases short, with 10 bases between. CDR3 loop: CASSLTTVTNSPLHF. CDR3 coding DNA: TGTGCCAGCAGCTTAACGACCGTAACCAATTCACCCCTCCACTTT.

The V and J genes are TRBV15 and TRBJ2-2; 16 nucleotides align to TRBD2. Germline CDR1 and CDR2: LNHNV and YYDKDF (reference sequence). The CDR3 contains 21 residues. The V gene end was trimmed by 5 bases and the J gene end by 0 bases; junction bases not matched to a gene: 12. CDR3 region: CATSGTGLAGGPSANTGELFF. The CDR3 nucleotides read TGTGCCACCAGCGGGACGGGACTAGCGGGAGGGCCTTCCGCGAACACCGGGGAGCTGTTTTTT.

The chain combines TRBV7-8 with TRBJ1-5, with D perhaps TRBD1 (5 bases). This CDR3 is 16 amino acids long. Trimming removed 5 bases from V and 3 bases from J, with 17 bases in between. Germline assignment: CDR1 SGHVS and CDR2 FQNEAQ. The CDR3 DNA reads as TGTGCCAGCAGCCTTAGTCGAGTAGGGGTCAATCAGCCCCAGCATTTT. Residues: CASSLSRVGVNQPQHF.

In its sample, this clone was seen many times. The chain links TRBV5-4 to TRBJ1-2; no clear D gene. With 0 bases removed from V and 8 bases from J, the gap between germline ends came to 8 bases. Looked up from germline, CDR1 is SGHNT and CDR2 is YYREEE (reference sequence). The CDR3 has 12 amino acids. In nucleotides, the CDR3 is TGTGCCAGCAGCTTGGAACAGCAAGGCTACACCTTC. This encodes CASSLEQQGYTF.

The V gene is TRBV7-2, the J gene TRBJ2-2; D unclear. The CDR3 spans 15 residues. Trimming removed 7 bases from V and 6 bases from J, with 18 bases in between. CDR1 and CDR2 (germline): SGHTA, FQGNSA. In nucleotides, the CDR3 is TGTGCCAGCAAAATCGGATTTTCGAGCCCCGGGGAGCTGTTTTTT. This sequence encodes CASKIGFSSPGELFF.

This clone came up many times. The chain links TRBV7-9 to TRBJ1-1, with D hard to call. The CDR3 has 14 residues. V lost 8 bases, J lost 6 bases, and 19 bases lay in between. Germline assignment: CDR1 SEHNR and CDR2 FQNEAQ (reference sequence). CDR3 bases: TGTGCCAGCGAGGATCCGGGGAAATGGGCTGAAGCTTTCTTT. Translated: CASEDPGKWAEAFF.

As for this clone: A clone one base away is much larger, so this may be a read error. V is TRBV28 and J is TRBJ2-7; D uncertain. CDR3 size: 11 residues. The germline V and J ends were trimmed by 6 bases and 4 bases, with 7 bases remaining between them. Germline V lookup: CDR1 MDHEN, CDR2 SYDVKM. The CDR3 loop reads CASSIGYEQYF. As DNA, the CDR3 is TGTGCCAGCAGCATCGGGTACGAGCAGTACTTC.

This clone was detected many times. Additional DNA sequences in this sample encode the identical CDR3. The chain employs TRBV18 and TRBJ2-3, with no clear D. CDR1 is KGHSH and CDR2 is LQKENI in the germline V gene. Trimming removed 0 bases from V and 4 bases from J, with 8 bases in between. CDR3 size: 14 residues. The CDR3 is CASSPPGGADTQYF. CDR3 sequence (DNA): TGTGCCAGCTCACCACCCGGTGGGGCAGATACGCAGTATTTT.

Details on this clone: The sample carries other DNA sequences with the same CDR3. The chain's CDR3 is CASSLEQNTEAFF. The CDR3 coding sequence is TGTGCCAGCAGCTTAGAACAGAACACTGAAGCTTTCTTT. The V call is TRBV7-9, the J call TRBJ1-1; D gene uncertain. This CDR3 region has 13 residues. V lost 1 base to trimming and J lost 1 base, with 4 bases between them. The germline V gene has CDR1 SEHNR and CDR2 FQNEAQ (reference sequence).

At least ten counts were recorded for this clone. The chain is built from TRBV29-1 and TRBJ2-6; D gene ambiguous. V was trimmed by 7 bases and J by 4 bases, leaving 17 bases between them. The CDR3 totals 15 residues. Germline V gene data show CDR1 as SQVTM and CDR2 as ANQGSEA. The CDR3 nucleotides read TGCAGCGCTACCGCCGTCCGCGGAGGGGCCAACGTCCTGACTTTC. The encoded protein is CSATAVRGGANVLTF.

The CDR3 region is CASSLGPGTNYGYTF. CDR3 sequence (DNA): TGTGCCAGCAGCTTAGGTCCAGGGACAAACTATGGCTACACCTTC. The chain employs TRBV11-2 and TRBJ1-2, with D perhaps TRBD1 (6 bases). V was pared by 1 base and J by 2 bases, with 11 bases between. The CDR3 has 15 residues. CDR1 is SGHAT, CDR2 FQNNGV, per germline.

This clone has just a few counts. V gene TRBV7-2 combines with J gene TRBJ1-1; D uncertain. The CDR3 extends over 12 amino acids. V dropped 1 base and J dropped 4 bases, with 4 bases sitting between them. The germline V gene has CDR1 SGHTA and CDR2 FQGNSA. CDR3 region: CASSLVATEAFF. DNA for the CDR3: TGTGCCAGCAGCTTAGTGGCCACTGAAGCTTTCTTT.

This clone was detected only a few times. This chain connects TRBV9 to TRBJ1-2; a weak D match, TRBD1 (6 bases). This CDR3 comprises 12 residues. Germline V gene lookup returns CDR1 SGDLS and CDR2 YYNGEE. Trimming stripped 6 bases from V and 2 bases from J, with 8 bases between. Written as DNA, the CDR3 is TGTGCCAGCACCGGACAGAACTATGGCTACACCTTC. Amino acids: CASTGQNYGYTF.

The gene calls are TRBV2 and TRBJ1-6; 7 positions match TRBD1. This CDR3 has 13 residues. V gave up 11 bases and J gave up 7 bases; unmatched junction bases: 8. CDR1 and CDR2 from the germline V gene are SNHLY and FYNNEI. The CDR3 DNA follows: TGTGCCGGCACAGGGGCGCCCAATTCACCCCTCCACTTT. Its protein is CAGTGAPNSPLHF.

At least ten counts were recorded for this clone. The V gene is TRBV7-2, the J gene TRBJ1-3, with D tentatively TRBD1 (6 bases). The V end lost 6 bases, the J end lost 4 bases, and 13 bases lay between the germline ends. Germline CDR1 and CDR2: SGHTA and FQGNSA. This CDR3 is 14 amino acids long. The CDR3 DNA is TGTGCCAGCAGTCCACCGGGACACGGAAACACCATATATTTT. Amino acids: CASSPPGHGNTIYF. Together with reference TRBV7-2 and TRBJ1-3, the CDR3 gives the full variable domain: GAGVSQSPSNKVTEKGKDVELRCDPISGHTALYWYRQSLGQGLEFLIYFQGNSAPDKSGLPSDRFSAERTGGSVSTLTIQRTQQEDSAVYLCASSPPGHGNTIYFGEGSWLTVV.

The chain has TRBV7-9 and TRBJ1-5, with no clear D. The CDR3 spans 15 residues. CDR1 SEHNR and CDR2 FQNEAQ come from the germline V gene (reference sequence). Trimming pared 4 bases from V and 9 bases from J, leaving 19 bases between. DNA of the CDR3: TGTGCCAGCAGCTCTGGCGACGGGTTCCGAGGGCCCCAGCATTTT. This sequence encodes CASSSGDGFRGPQHF.

The chain couples TRBV5-6 to TRBJ2-7, with 7 bases that match TRBD2. In germline, CDR1 is SGHDT, CDR2 YYEEEE. CDR3 size: 15 residues. J was trimmed by 7 bases and V by 4 bases; bases with no gene match: 14. CDR3 DNA: TGTGCCAGCAGCCTCGGGGCTAGCGGAGTTAGGGAGCAGTACTTC. Its translation: CASSLGASGVREQYF.

The chain is built from TRBV18 and TRBJ2-5, with 11 bases identical to TRBD2. This CDR3 has 16 amino acids. The V gene's germline CDR1 is KGHSH and CDR2 LQKENI. Germline trimming cut 0 bases from V and 3 bases from J; bases unmatched to any gene: 3. CDR3 amino acids: CASSPPGLAVKETQYF. Here the CDR3 DNA reads TGTGCCAGCTCACCACCGGGACTAGCGGTCAAAGAGACCCAGTACTTC.